The 7 T cell receptor beta chains in this list originate from one sample, sequenced in a study of quantifying T cell responses using KT2 cells. Across the whole study: TCR alpha and beta constant-region primers primed reverse transcription of RNA.

A single-stranded UMI oligo with SP2 sequence was ligated to cDNA 3' ends. An equimolar mix of RC1.1 and RC1.2 primed the beta chain across TRBC1 and TRBC2. TCRdb reprocessed the UMI-ligation and nested PCR reads with MiXCR, giving one entry per CDR3 protein. The sample holds over 35,000 distinct CDR3 sequences, over 15% seen once. Sequenced material: PBMCs spiked with cells of the T cell clone KT2. Every receptor here comes from a human donor.

There are a few counts of this clonotype. The J gene is TRBJ2-6, the V gene TRBV6-5, with a possible D match to TRBD1 (6 bases). Per the germline V gene, CDR1 is MNHEY and CDR2 is SVGAGI. CDR3 length equals 14 residues. V was pared by 6 bases and J by 3 bases, with 9 bases between. CDR3 region: CASSHRVGANVLTF. In nucleotides, the CDR3 is TGTGCCAGCAGCCACAGGGTTGGGGCCAACGTCCTGACTTTC.

This clonotype has a handful of counts. The chain links TRBV28 to TRBJ1-2; D not resolved. The CDR3 totals 14 residues. In germline, CDR1 is MDHEN, CDR2 SYDVKM. Between the trimmed V and J ends, which lost 5 bases and 4 bases, there was a span of 14 bases. In DNA form, the CDR3 reads TGTGCCAGCAGTCGACAAGGGAGGTCCTATGGCTACACCTTC. This codes for CASSRQGRSYGYTF.

In this sample, this clonotype turned up many times. The chain joins TRBV6-4 to TRBJ2-3; 9 nucleotides line up with TRBD2. The V and J ends lost 5 bases and 2 bases, in that order; junction bases with no gene match: 2. Looked up from germline, CDR1 is MRHNA and CDR2 is SNTAGT. The CDR3 is 14 amino acids. CDR3 DNA: TGTGCCAGCAGTAGGACTAGCGCCACAGATACGCAGTATTTT. Its protein is CASSRTSATDTQYF.

V and J are TRBV5-1 and TRBJ1-6, with D uncertain. The V end was cut by 3 bases, the J end by 3 bases, with 13 bases between. The CDR3 runs 16 residues. Germline V lookup: CDR1 SGHRS, CDR2 YFSETQ. CDR3 protein: CASSSLLEGYNSPLHF. CDR3 DNA: TGCGCCAGCAGCTCCCTCCTTGAGGGCTATAATTCACCCCTCCACTTT.

CDR3 in DNA: TGTGCCAGCAGCTCACGTCCACAGAACACTGAAGCTTTCTTT. As protein: CASSSRPQNTEAFF. The rearrangement uses TRBV3-1 and TRBJ1-1; no firm D call. The germline V gene encodes CDR1 LGHDT and CDR2 YNNKEL (reference sequence). This CDR3 has 14 amino acids. The V end was cut by 5 bases, the J end by 1 base, with 11 bases between.

This clonotype was recorded a few times. Its ends do not fully match the called genes, so a read error is possible. The rearrangement joins TRBV6-1 to TRBJ1-2, with D possibly TRBD1 on 6 matching bases. The V gene's germline CDR1 is MNHNS and CDR2 SASEGT. This CDR3 spans 13 amino acids. This CDR3 is CASTETGLDGYTF. The CDR3 DNA follows: TGTGCCAGCACTGAAACAGGGTTGGACGGCTACACCTTC.

The sample holds many counts of this clonotype. J is TRBJ2-5 and V is TRBV7-6, with D possibly being TRBD1 (6 bases). The germline CDR1 and CDR2 sequences are SGHVS and FNYEAQ. The V end lost 0 bases, the J end lost 4 bases, and 15 bases lay between the germline ends. The CDR3 contains 16 residues. The DNA for the CDR3 is TGTGCCAGCAGCTTAGCCCGACAGGATCCCTCAGAGACCCAGTACTTC. Protein sequence: CASSLARQDPSETQYF.